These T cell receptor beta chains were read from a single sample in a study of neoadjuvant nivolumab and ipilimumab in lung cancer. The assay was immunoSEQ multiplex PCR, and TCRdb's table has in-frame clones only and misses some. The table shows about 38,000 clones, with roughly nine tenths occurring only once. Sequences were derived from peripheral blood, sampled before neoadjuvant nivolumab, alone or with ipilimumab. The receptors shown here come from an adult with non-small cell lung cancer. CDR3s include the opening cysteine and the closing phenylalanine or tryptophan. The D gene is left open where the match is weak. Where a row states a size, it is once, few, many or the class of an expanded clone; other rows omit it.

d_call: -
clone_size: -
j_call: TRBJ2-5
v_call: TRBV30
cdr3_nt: TGTGCCTGGAGTGGAGGGGGCCAAGAGACCCAGTACTTC
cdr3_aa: CAWSGGGQETQYF

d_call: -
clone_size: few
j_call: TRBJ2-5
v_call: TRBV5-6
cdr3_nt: TGTGCCAGCAGCTCCCGGAGTACGGAGACCCAGTACTTC
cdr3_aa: CASSSRSTETQYF

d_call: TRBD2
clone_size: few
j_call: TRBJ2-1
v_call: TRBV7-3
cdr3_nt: TGTGCCAGCAGCCCTCAGGGTAGCGGGAACACAAATGAGCAGTTCTTC
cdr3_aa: CASSPQGSGNTNEQFF

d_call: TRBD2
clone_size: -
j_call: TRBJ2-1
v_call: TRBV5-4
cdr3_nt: TGTGCCAGCAGCTTCGGGGGTCGGGGGGCCTACAATGAGCAGTTCTTC
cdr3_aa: CASSFGGRGAYNEQFF

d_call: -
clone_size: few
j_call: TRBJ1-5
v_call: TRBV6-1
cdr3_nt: TGTGCCAGCAGGAGAGGACAGTCTCAGCCCCAGCATTTT
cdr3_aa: CASRRGQSQPQHF

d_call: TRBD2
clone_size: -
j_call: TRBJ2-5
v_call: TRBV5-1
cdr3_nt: TGCGCCAGCAGCTTAGCGGGAGGGGAGGAGACCCAGTACTTC
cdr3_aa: CASSLAGGEETQYF

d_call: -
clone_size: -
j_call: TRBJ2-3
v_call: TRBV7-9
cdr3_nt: TGTGCCAGCAGCTTAACGTACACAGATACGCAGTATTTT
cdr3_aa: CASSLTYTDTQYF

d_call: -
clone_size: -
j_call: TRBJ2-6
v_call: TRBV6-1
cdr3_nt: TGTGCCAGCAGTGAAGCGATGAACTCTGGGGCCAACGTCCTGACTTTC
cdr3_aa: CASSEAMNSGANVLTF

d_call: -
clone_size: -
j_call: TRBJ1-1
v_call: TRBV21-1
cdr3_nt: TGTGCCAGCAGCCCTATGGCCACTGAAGCTTTCTTT
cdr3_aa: CASSPMATEAFF

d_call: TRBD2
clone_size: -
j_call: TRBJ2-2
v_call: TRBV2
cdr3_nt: TGTGCCAGCAGATCTCTAGCGGGAGGGCCGGGCACCGGGGAGCTGTTTTTT
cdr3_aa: CASRSLAGGPGTGELFF

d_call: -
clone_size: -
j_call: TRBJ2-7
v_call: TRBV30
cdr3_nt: TGTGCCTGGAGAAGCCTCTACGAGCAGTACTTC
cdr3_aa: CAWRSLYEQYF

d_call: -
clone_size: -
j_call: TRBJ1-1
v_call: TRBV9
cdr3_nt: TGTGCCAGCAGCCTAAGGACCGGGGAAGCTTTCTTT
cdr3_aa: CASSLRTGEAFF

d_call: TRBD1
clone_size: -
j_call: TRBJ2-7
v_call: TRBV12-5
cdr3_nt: TGTGCTAGTGGTTTCGCACAGGGGTCTTTTGCTTCCTACGAGCAGTACTTC
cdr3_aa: CASGFAQGSFASYEQYF

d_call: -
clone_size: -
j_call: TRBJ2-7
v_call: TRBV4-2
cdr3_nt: TGTGCCAGCAGCCCAAACTCGAACTACGAGCAGTACTTC
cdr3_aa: CASSPNSNYEQYF

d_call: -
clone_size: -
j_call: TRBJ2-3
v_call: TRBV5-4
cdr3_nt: TGTGCCAGCAGCTTGGCCTCAGATACGCAGTATTTT
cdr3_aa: CASSLASDTQYF

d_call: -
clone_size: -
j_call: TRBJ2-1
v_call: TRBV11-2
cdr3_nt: TGTGCCAGCAGCTTGCGTCGGTACAATGAGCAGTTCTTC
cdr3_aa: CASSLRRYNEQFF

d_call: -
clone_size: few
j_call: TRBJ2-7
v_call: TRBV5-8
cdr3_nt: TGTGCCAGCAGCCTAGGGGCCTACGAGCAGTACTTC
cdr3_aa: CASSLGAYEQYF

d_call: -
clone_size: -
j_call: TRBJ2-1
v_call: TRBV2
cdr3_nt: TGTGCCAGCACTTTGGGGGACACCTACAATGAGCAGTTCTTC
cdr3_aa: CASTLGDTYNEQFF

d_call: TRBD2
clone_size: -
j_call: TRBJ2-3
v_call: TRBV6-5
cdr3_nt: TGTGCCAGCAGTTACCGCAGCGGGAGGACAGATACGCAGTATTTT
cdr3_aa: CASSYRSGRTDTQYF